These 24 T cell receptor beta chains originate from one sample sequenced in a study of T-cell reconstitution after alpha-beta-depleted transplantation in children. TCRbeta library construction was performed incorporating unique molecular identifiers. One entry per CDR3 protein results from TCRdb running MiXCR on the PCR reads. The table lists nearly 250,000 distinct CDR3 sequences, 8.2% of them singletons, with nearly 6.5% in the top ten. Material: PBMCs, mostly from graft donor cells, obtained 180 days after TCRalphabeta/CD19-depleted stem cell transplant. The receptors were gathered from a male patient between 5 and 17 years old who had a stem cell transplant for acute lymphoblastic leukemia, so the T cells may come from the graft donor.

This clonotype was found many times. This chain links TRBV5-5 with TRBJ1-6, with D possibly TRBD1 on 5 matching bases. Germline V gene sequence: CDR1 SGHKS, CDR2 YYEKEE (reference sequence). The CDR3 totals 15 residues. Trimming left V 4 bases short and J 5 bases short, with 13 bases between. CDR3 sequence reads: CASSPPGPHNSPLHF. CDR3 bases: TGTGCCAGCAGCCCCCCGGGACCTCATAATTCACCCCTCCACTTT.

This clonotype was detected ten times or more. The genes are TRBV7-2 and TRBJ2-7, with TRBD2 identical over 11 bases. CDR1 and CDR2 (germline): SGHTA, FQGNSA. Trimming removed 4 bases from V and 4 bases from J; junction bases left unmatched: 9. CDR3 length: 16 amino acids. The CDR3 reads CASSYQSGTSGYEQYF. The CDR3 DNA reads TGTGCCAGCAGCTACCAATCGGGGACTAGCGGTTACGAGCAGTACTTC.

This clonotype was seen at least ten times. V and J are TRBV20-1 and TRBJ2-3; 7 bases match TRBD1. The germline gives CDR1 DFQATT, CDR2 SNEGSKA (reference sequence). With 8 bases clipped from V and 0 bases from J, the junction kept 5 bases outside the gene matches. This CDR3 has 13 residues. Here the CDR3 DNA reads TGCAGTCCGCGGACAGGCAGCACAGATACGCAGTATTTT. It specifies CSPRTGSTDTQYF.

This clonotype has a single count. A read error may explain this, as a much larger clone is one base away. In this CDR3 the conserved last residue, phenylalanine or tryptophan, is missing, so a read error is likely. J is TRBJ2-3 and V is TRBV12-3 or TRBV12-4, with 8 bases lining up with TRBD2. The CDR3 contains 15 residues. Trimming at V came to 3 bases and at J to 4 bases, leaving 6 bases not matched to a gene. CDR3: CASSLRGRGADTQYV. As DNA, the CDR3 is TGTGCCAGCAGTTTGAGAGGGCGGGGGGCAGATACGCAGTATGTT.

This clonotype was counted many times. This chain links TRBV11-2 with TRBJ2-7; 7 nucleotides align to TRBD1. The V gene end was trimmed by 4 bases and the J gene end by 4 bases; junction bases not matched to a gene: 10. The V gene's germline CDR1 is SGHAT and CDR2 FQNNGV. There are 15 residues in the CDR3. The CDR3 here is CASSSSTGMAYEQYF. DNA for the CDR3: TGTGCCAGCAGCTCCTCGACAGGGATGGCATACGAGCAGTACTTC. Based on the CDR3 plus reference TRBV11-2 and TRBJ2-7, the full variable domain is EAGVAQSPRYKIIEKRQSVAFWCNPISGHATLYWYQQILGQGPKLLIQFQNNGVVDDSQLPKDRFSAERLKGVDSTLKIQPAKLEDSAVYLCASSSSTGMAYEQYFGPGTRLTVT.

In its sample, this clonotype was seen many times. This rearrangement joins TRBV29-1 to TRBJ1-2; D is uncertain. The CDR3 runs to 12 residues. Trimming removed 4 bases at V and 4 bases at J, with 10 bases between. Germline values: CDR1 SQVTM, CDR2 ANQGSEA. This CDR3 is CSVADRAYGYTF. Here the CDR3 DNA reads TGCAGCGTTGCCGACCGGGCCTATGGCTACACCTTC.

The V call is TRBV5-6, the J call TRBJ2-1; 7 bases are shared with TRBD2. Germline trimming cut 1 base from V and 9 bases from J; bases unmatched to any gene: 10. CDR1 is SGHDT and CDR2 is YYEEEE in the germline V gene. This CDR3 region has 15 residues. The CDR3 DNA follows: TGTGCCAGCAGCTTGAGGAGTCGGGGGGTCTCTGAGCAGTTCTTC. Its protein product is CASSLRSRGVSEQFF.

This chain links TRBV7-2 with TRBJ1-1; D remains unclear. CDR1 and CDR2 from the germline V gene are SGHTA and FQGNSA. CDR3 length equals 11 residues. V was trimmed by 8 bases and J by 2 bases, leaving 6 bases between them. CDR3 bases: TGTGCCAGCTTCTACAACACTGAAGCTTTCTTT. This encodes CASFYNTEAFF.

This clonotype was counted ten times or more. It is likely a read error, because the conserved phenylalanine at the end of the CDR3 is missing. The chain has TRBV20-1 and TRBJ2-1, with a tentative D call TRBD2 (6 bases). Trimming removed 2 bases at V and 9 bases at J, with 17 bases between. The CDR3 runs 14 residues. CDR1 is DFQATT, CDR2 SNEGSKA, per germline (reference sequence). The DNA for the CDR3 is TGCAGTGCTAGACCACAGACTAGGCTGGGTGAGCAGTTCTCC. Its translation is CSARPQTRLGEQFS.

For this clonotype: A much larger clone is a single base away; this may be a read error. The genes are TRBV5-1 and TRBJ1-1, with 8 bases aligning to TRBD1. Germline values: CDR1 SGHRS, CDR2 YFSETQ. The CDR3 sequence is 14 residues long. This CDR3 reads CASSLSQGGTDAFF. The CDR3 coding sequence is TGCGCCAGCAGCTTGTCACAGGGGGGGACTGACGCTTTCTTT.

The V gene is TRBV7-9, the J gene TRBJ2-5; D call uncertain. The CDR3 length is 16 residues. Trimming left V 4 bases short and J 0 bases short, with 15 bases between. In germline, CDR1 is SEHNR, CDR2 FQNEAQ (reference sequence). CDR3 DNA sequence: TGTGCCAGCAGCTCGGGTCTTCCCATGTACCAAGAGACCCAGTACTTC. Amino acid sequence: CASSSGLPMYQETQYF.

This clonotype was counted many times. In DNA form, the CDR3 reads TGTGCCAGCAGCTGGACGAATTCACCCCTCCACTTT. Its protein product is CASSWTNSPLHF. This chain joins TRBV3-1 and TRBJ1-6; no reliable D call. In germline, CDR1 is LGHDT, CDR2 YNNKEL (reference sequence). This CDR3 spans 12 amino acids. The V and J ends lost 5 bases and 7 bases respectively, with 6 bases between them.

This clonotype has at least ten counts. This chain uses TRBV6-6 with TRBJ2-7; TRBD2 might be the D (6 bases). The CDR3 is 12 residues long. Germline V lookup: CDR1 MNHNY, CDR2 SVGAGI (reference sequence). Trimming cost V 5 bases and J 2 bases, with 7 bases left between them. The CDR3 region has the DNA TGTGCCAGCAGTCCGGGGGCCTACGAGCAGTACTTC. Encoded protein: CASSPGAYEQYF.

This clonotype occurred many times. The chain employs TRBV5-1 and TRBJ2-3, with 7 bases that match TRBD2. The CDR3 covers 15 residues. Germline V lookup: CDR1 SGHRS, CDR2 YFSETQ. V lost 0 bases to trimming and J lost 5 bases; unmatched junction nucleotides: 6. CDR3 residues: CASSLEGRGGDTQYF. The CDR3 coding sequence is TGCGCCAGCAGCTTGGAGGGACGCGGGGGAGATACGCAGTATTTT.

This clonotype was found many times. V gene TRBV25-1 combines with J gene TRBJ2-2; D not certain. Trimming left V 6 bases short and J 4 bases short, with 9 bases between. This CDR3 comprises 13 residues. Germline V gene data show CDR1 as MGHDK and CDR2 as SYGVNS. The CDR3 sequence is CASSLWGTGELFF. The CDR3 region has the DNA TGTGCCAGCAGCCTATGGGGCACCGGGGAGCTGTTTTTT.

In its sample, this clonotype was seen many times. The chain links TRBV5-6 to TRBJ2-7; no clear D gene. This CDR3 comprises 13 residues. Germline V gene lookup returns CDR1 SGHDT and CDR2 YYEEEE. Trimming shortened V by 0 bases and J by 5 bases, and 9 bases separated the two germline ends. The CDR3 sequence is CASSLGLGDEQYF. For the CDR3, the DNA is TGTGCCAGCAGCTTGGGACTGGGCGACGAGCAGTACTTC.

This clonotype appeared a few times. This chain joins TRBV6-1 and TRBJ2-2; 12 bases match TRBD2. There are 20 residues in the CDR3. The J segment lost 1 base and the V segment lost 5 bases, leaving 14 bases of the junction unmatched. Germline loops: CDR1 MNHNS, CDR2 SASEGT. CDR3: CASSRIGASGRARNTGELFF. In DNA form, the CDR3 reads TGTGCCAGCAGTAGAATTGGGGCTAGCGGGAGGGCCCGGAACACCGGGGAGCTGTTTTTT.

This clonotype has a count of ten or more. This rearrangement joins TRBV7-9 to TRBJ2-5; 10 bases align to TRBD2. CDR1 and CDR2 (germline): SEHNR, FQNEAQ (reference sequence). The CDR3 is 16 amino acids. Trimming cost V 0 bases and J 0 bases; bases outside gene matches: 1. In DNA, the CDR3 is TGTGCCAGCAGCTTAGCCGGGACTAGCGACCAAGAGACCCAGTACTTC. This gives the protein CASSLAGTSDQETQYF. Full variable domain (missing parts from reference TRBV7-9 and TRBJ2-5): DTGVSQNPRHKITKRGQNVTFRCDPISEHNRLYWYRQTLGQGPEFLTYFQNEAQLEKSRLLSDRFSAERPKGSFSTLEIQRTEQGDSAMYLCASSLAGTSDQETQYFGPGTRLLVL.

This clonotype was found many times. The V call is TRBV28, the J call TRBJ2-5; 7 nucleotides agree with TRBD1. The trim removed 5 bases at V and 3 bases at J, leaving 6 bases unmatched. Germline V gene data show CDR1 as MDHEN and CDR2 as SYDVKM. The CDR3 consists of 14 residues. The CDR3 sequence is CASSPTGMEETQYF. CDR3 nucleotide sequence: TGTGCCAGCAGTCCGACAGGGATGGAAGAGACCCAGTACTTC.

This clonotype was counted at least ten times. The V and J genes are TRBV7-3 and TRBJ1-2; TRBD1 aligns across 8 bases. V was pared by 0 bases and J by 4 bases, with 1 base of the junction left unmatched. CDR1 SGHTA and CDR2 FQGTGA come from the germline V gene. This CDR3 is 14 amino acids long. The CDR3 region has the DNA TGTGCCAGCAGCTTAACAGGACAGGGCTATGGCTACACCTTC. Translation: CASSLTGQGYGYTF.

This clonotype appeared many times. This chain links TRBV6-5 with TRBJ2-5; D is ambiguous. The germline V gene has CDR1 MNHEY and CDR2 SVGAGI. This CDR3 has 17 amino acids. With 0 bases removed from V and 0 bases from J, the gap between germline ends came to 14 bases. The CDR3: CASSYSPPGPYQETQYF. The CDR3 nucleotides read TGTGCCAGCAGTTACTCGCCTCCGGGTCCCTACCAAGAGACCCAGTACTTC.

This clonotype turned up a few times. V and J are TRBV27 and TRBJ2-6; 7 bases line up with TRBD1. Trimming took 4 bases from V and 0 from J; bases not matched to a gene: 9. Germline CDR1 reads MNHEY; CDR2 reads SMNVEV (reference sequence). CDR3 length: 18 residues. In DNA, the CDR3 is TGTGCCAGCAGTTCCCACAGGGGAATCGGCTCTGGGGCCAACGTCCTGACTTTC. Its translation is CASSSHRGIGSGANVLTF.

This clonotype was seen ten or more times. The chain combines TRBV28 with TRBJ1-2, with a tentative D call TRBD1 (6 bases). Germline lookup yields CDR1 MDHEN and CDR2 SYDVKM. The V end lost 6 bases, the J end lost 4 bases, and 15 bases lay between the germline ends. The CDR3 consists of 14 residues. The CDR3 sequence: CASSLGGFTYGYTF. Written as DNA, the CDR3 is TGTGCCAGCAGCTTAGGGGGTTTTACCTATGGCTACACCTTC.

At least ten counts were recorded for this clonotype. This chain connects TRBV12-3 or TRBV12-4 to TRBJ2-2; D call uncertain. The CDR3 spans 12 residues. V was clipped by 6 bases and J by 6 bases, with 8 bases between them. The CDR3 DNA is TGTGCCAGCAGCCCCTTCGCCGGGGAGCTGTTTTTT. Its protein is CASSPFAGELFF.